Judged by abundance, the clone carrying this TCR beta chain is medium-sized. Its antigen remains unidentified. Findings and limits, study-wide: Greatest tumor Treg TCR overlap was with tumor naive CD4+ cells.

Purified naive CD4+ T cells were depleted of CD25+ Tregs. Full-length variable regions came from constant-region reverse primers plus semi-nested Nested Universal Primer A PCR. From the 5' RACE reads, TCRdb called clonotypes with MiXCR, one entry per CDR3 protein. This sample has over 5,000 distinct CDR3 sequences; around a third occur once, and the top ten carry around 5%. Germline CDR1 reads SGHRS; CDR2 reads YFSETQ. V lost 9 bases and J lost 3, with 16 bases in between. The CDR3 length is 13 residues. The sequenced sample consisted of naive CD4+ T cells sorted from a lymph node. Subset noted: naive CD4+ T cells, CD4+CD45RA+CD25-. The chain employs TRBV5-1 and TRBJ2-7, with D maybe TRBD1 (6 bases). This sequence originates from a female donor with breast cancer. CDR3 nucleotides: TGCGCCACCGGATCGGGACACCACTACGAGCAGTACTTC. This translates into CATGSGHHYEQYF.